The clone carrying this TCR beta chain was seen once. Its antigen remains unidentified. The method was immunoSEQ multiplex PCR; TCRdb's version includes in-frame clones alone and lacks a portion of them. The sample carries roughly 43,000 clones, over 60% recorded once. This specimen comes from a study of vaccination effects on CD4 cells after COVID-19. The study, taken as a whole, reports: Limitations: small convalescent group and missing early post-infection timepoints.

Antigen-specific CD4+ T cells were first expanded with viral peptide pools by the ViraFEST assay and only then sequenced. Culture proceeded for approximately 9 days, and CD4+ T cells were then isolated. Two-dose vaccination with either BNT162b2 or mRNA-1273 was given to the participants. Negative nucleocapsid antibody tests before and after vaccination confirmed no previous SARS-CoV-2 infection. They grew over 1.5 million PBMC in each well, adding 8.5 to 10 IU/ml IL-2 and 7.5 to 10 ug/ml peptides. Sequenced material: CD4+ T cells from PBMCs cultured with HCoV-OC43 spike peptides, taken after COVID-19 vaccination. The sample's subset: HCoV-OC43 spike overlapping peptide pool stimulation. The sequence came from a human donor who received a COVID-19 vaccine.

The CDR3 DNA is TGTGCCAGCTCACAGACTAGCGGGGGAATAACATACAATGAGCAGTTCTTC. As protein: CASSQTSGGITYNEQFF. The chain uses TRBV18 and TRBJ2-1; 12 positions match TRBD2. The germline gives CDR1 KGHSH, CDR2 LQKENI. Trimming removed 4 bases from V and 4 bases from J; junction bases left unmatched: 8. The CDR3 sequence is 17 residues long. Supplemented by reference TRBV18 and TRBJ2-1, the full variable domain reads NAGVMQNPRHLVRRRGQEARLRCSPMKGHSHVYWYRQLPEEGLKFMVYLQKENIIDESGMPKERFSAEFPKEGPSILRIQQVVRGDSAAYFCASSQTSGGITYNEQFFGPGTRLTVL.